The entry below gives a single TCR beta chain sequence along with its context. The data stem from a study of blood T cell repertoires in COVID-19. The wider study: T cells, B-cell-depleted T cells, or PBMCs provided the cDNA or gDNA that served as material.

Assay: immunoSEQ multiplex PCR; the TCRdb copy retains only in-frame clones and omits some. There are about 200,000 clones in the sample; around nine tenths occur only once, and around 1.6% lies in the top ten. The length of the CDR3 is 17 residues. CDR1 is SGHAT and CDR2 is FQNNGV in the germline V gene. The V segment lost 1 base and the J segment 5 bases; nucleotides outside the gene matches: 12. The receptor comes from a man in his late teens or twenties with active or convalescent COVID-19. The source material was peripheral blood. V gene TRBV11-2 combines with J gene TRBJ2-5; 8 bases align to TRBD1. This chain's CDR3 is CASSLVGAGGVRETQYF. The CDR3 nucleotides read TGTGCCAGCAGCTTAGTTGGGGCAGGGGGCGTGAGGGAGACCCAGTACTTC.